Shown below are 3 T cell receptor beta chains from a single sample sequenced in a study of blood T cell repertoires in COVID-19. Measured with immunoSEQ multiplex PCR; TCRdb has only the in-frame clones, and not every one. The sample yields 250,000 to 350,000 clones, roughly 87% seen once. The sample comprised peripheral blood. The receptors were sampled from a man aged 18 to 29 with active or convalescent COVID-19.

V is TRBV7-9 and J is TRBJ1-5; D is unclear. The germline V and J ends were trimmed by 5 bases and 5 bases, with 22 bases remaining between them. This CDR3 is 17 amino acids long. The germline CDR1 and CDR2 sequences are SEHNR and FQNEAQ (reference sequence). The CDR3 region is CASSRPTTGSGDQPQHF. CDR3 in DNA: TGTGCCAGCAGCCGACCCACCACGGGGTCAGGAGATCAGCCCCAGCATTTT. The full variable domain, its missing parts supplied by reference TRBV7-9 and TRBJ1-5, is DTGVSQNPRHKITKRGQNVTFRCDPISEHNRLYWYRQTLGQGPEFLTYFQNEAQLEKSRLLSDRFSAERPKGSFSTLEIQRTEQGDSAMYLCASSRPTTGSGDQPQHFGDGTRLSIL.

This clone was recorded a few times. The genes are TRBV6-5 and TRBJ1-1; 8 bases map to TRBD1. V lost 5 bases to trimming and J lost 5 bases; unmatched junction nucleotides: 4. The germline gives CDR1 MNHEY, CDR2 SVGAGI. This CDR3 spans 13 amino acids. The CDR3 coding sequence is TGTGCCAGCAGTCAGGGGGCTTGGACTGAAGCTTTCTTT. Residues: CASSQGAWTEAFF.

CDR3 residues: CASSNGQGARETQYF. The DNA for the CDR3 is TGTGCCAGCAGCAACGGACAGGGGGCTAGGGAGACCCAGTACTTC. J is TRBJ2-5 and V is TRBV5-4; 11 bases fit TRBD1. V shed 4 bases and J 5 bases; nucleotides not matched to a gene: 7. The CDR3 has 15 amino acids. Germline V gene lookup returns CDR1 SGHNT and CDR2 YYREEE (reference sequence).